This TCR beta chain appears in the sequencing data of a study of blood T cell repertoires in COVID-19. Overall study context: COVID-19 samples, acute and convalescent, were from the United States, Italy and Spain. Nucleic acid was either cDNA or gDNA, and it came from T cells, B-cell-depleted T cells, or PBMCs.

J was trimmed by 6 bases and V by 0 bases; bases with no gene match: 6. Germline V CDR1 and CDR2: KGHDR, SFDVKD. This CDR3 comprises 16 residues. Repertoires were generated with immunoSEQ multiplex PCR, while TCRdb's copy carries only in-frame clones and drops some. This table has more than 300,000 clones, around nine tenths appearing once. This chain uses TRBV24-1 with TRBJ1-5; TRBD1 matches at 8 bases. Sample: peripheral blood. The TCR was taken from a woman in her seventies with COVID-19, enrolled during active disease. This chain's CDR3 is CATSDLRAGGPQPQHF. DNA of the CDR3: TGTGCCACCAGTGATTTGAGGGCAGGGGGCCCTCAGCCCCAGCATTTT.